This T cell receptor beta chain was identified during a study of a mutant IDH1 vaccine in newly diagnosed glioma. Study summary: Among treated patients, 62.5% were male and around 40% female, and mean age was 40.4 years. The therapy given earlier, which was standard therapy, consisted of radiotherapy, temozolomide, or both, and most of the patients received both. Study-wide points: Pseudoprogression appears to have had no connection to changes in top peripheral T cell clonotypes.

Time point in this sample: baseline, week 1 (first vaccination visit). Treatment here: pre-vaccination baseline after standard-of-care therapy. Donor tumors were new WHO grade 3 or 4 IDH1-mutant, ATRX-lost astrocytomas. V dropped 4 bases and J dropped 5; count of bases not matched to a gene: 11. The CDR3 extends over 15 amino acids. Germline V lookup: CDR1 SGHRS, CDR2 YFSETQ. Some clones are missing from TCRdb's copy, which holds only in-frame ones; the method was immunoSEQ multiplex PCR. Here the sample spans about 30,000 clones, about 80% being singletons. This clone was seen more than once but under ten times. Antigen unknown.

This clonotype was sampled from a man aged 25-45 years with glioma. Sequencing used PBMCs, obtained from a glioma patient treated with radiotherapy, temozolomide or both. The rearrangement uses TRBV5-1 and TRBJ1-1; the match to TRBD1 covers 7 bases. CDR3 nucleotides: TGCGCCAGCAGCGTCCCGTACAGGGGCAGAACTGAAGCTTTCTTT. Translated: CASSVPYRGRTEAFF. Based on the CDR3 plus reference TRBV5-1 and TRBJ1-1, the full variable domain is KAGVTQTPRYLIKTRGQQVTLSCSPISGHRSVSWYQQTPGQGLQFLFEYFSETQRNKGNFPGRFSGRQFSNSRSEMNVSTLELGDSALYLCASSVPYRGRTEAFFGQGTRLTVV.